This T cell receptor beta chain was identified during a study of T cell clonality in common variable immunodeficiency (dated by TCRdb to the mid-2010s). The research as a whole found: Reportedly, TCRbeta sequences from CVID had fewer deletions and N-nucleotide insertions, and highly modified clones with 13 or more V deletions were absent from CVID. Patient heterogeneity within the CVID cohort put limits on correlating repertoire features with clinical complications. Healthy controls shared more TCRbeta clones with each other than CVID subjects shared among themselves (p < 0.0001). Even though DNA input was the same, control samples had an average of about 89,000 unique sequences each, compared with about 32,000 in CVID samples. TCRbeta clonality was higher in CVID subjects than in healthy controls (t-test p = 0.018), and the increase was most characteristic of about a third of subjects. According to the authors, finding the cause of the higher clonality in CVID would require sequencing the repertoires of T cell subpopulations.

In the case of this clone: Its cognate antigen has yet to be identified. The read finishes 3 residues shy of the CDR3 end, and the germline J gene is used to complete it.

CVID samples and control samples contributed equivalent amounts of genomic DNA as sequencing input. For every sample, a 60 bp segment covering the rearranged TCRbeta CDR3 region was amplified and then sequenced. TCRbeta amplification used the immunoSEQ assay, a bias-corrected multiplex PCR with high-throughput sequencing. The original pipeline was this. Every unique nucleotide sequence counted as a clone and was annotated with V, D and J genes, copy number and frequency. Sequences were labeled productive if in frame, and non-productive if out of frame or containing stop codons. As previously described, clonality was calculated on the basis of Shannon's entropy. The predicted amino acid sequences of productive clones were used to derive the mean CDR3 Kyte-Doolittle hydropathy. Scaled V gene usage was hierarchically clustered using Manhattan distance and complete linkage with the R hclust function. Clone sharing by CDR3 amino acid sequence was assessed by resampling 12 repertoires per group over 100 rounds. Repertoires were searched for 70 published EBV-specific and around 230 published CMV-specific TCRbeta sequences. Analysis left out a couple of CVID samples that produced under 10,000 sequences, so 35 to 50 CVID repertoires remained. Not all clones reach the TCRdb copy of this immuneACCESS table, which keeps in-frame sequences only. Checked studies attribute under half of the gap to unresolved V genes and leave the rest unexplained. Clonal size and the V and J genes are those of that table, whereas D and trimming came from the DNA. This sample has tens of thousands of clones, none of them a singleton. Approximately 3.6% of the sample lies in the top ten.

V was cut back by 1 base and J by 9 bases, leaving a gap of 11 bases between them. The CDR3, from cysteine to phenylalanine, totals 13 residues. Of the CDR3's DNA, 30 bases were read; they are in frame from base 1. The germline V gene (reference sequence) sets CDR1 to SGHKS and CDR2 to YYEKEE. Predominantly Caucasian heritage was noted among both the CVID patients and the healthy controls. From each donor, roughly 5 to 8 ml of heparinized peripheral whole blood was collected. Genomic DNA from adults with common variable immune deficiency (CVID) and from healthy adult controls was used for sequencing of TCRbeta CDR3 repertoires. A total of about 22 healthy adult volunteers (about 12 female and some 10 male; age range roughly 20 to 75 years, mean age around 31) were included in the control group. To isolate peripheral blood mononuclear cells, diluted blood was subjected to density centrifugation over Hypaque 1077 or Ficoll-Paque. Genomic DNA was extracted from unsorted mononuclear cells by Qiagen column purification or by a centrifugation-based method.

The chain links TRBV5-5 with TRBJ2-1; D gene: possibly TRBD2, on 5 matching bases. The clonotype comes from a person between 18 and 75 years old in good health. Sample: peripheral blood mononuclear cells. Partial CDR3 DNA: TGTGCCAGCAGCTTGCCCGGGGATGGTGAG. This gives the protein CASSLPGDGE. The full CDR3 is CASSLPGDGEQFF. The CDR3 plus the reference TRBV5-5 and TRBJ2-1 genes for the other parts give the full variable domain: DAGVTQSPTHLIKTRGQQVTLRCSPISGHKSVSWYQQVLGQGPQFIFQYYEKEERGRGNFPDRFSARQFPNYSSELNVNALLLGDSALYLCASSLPGDGEQFFGPGTRLTVL.